Listed below are T cell receptor beta chains from one sample, sequenced in a study of blood T cell repertoires in COVID-19. Sequencing used immunoSEQ multiplex PCR; TCRdb keeps in-frame clones, though not all of them. The sample has approximately 470,000 clones; approximately 90% are singletons. Sequencing was performed on PBMCs or T cells enriched from blood (not recorded which). Source of these receptors: a young woman who had recovered from COVID-19. The CDR3 runs from the conserved cysteine through the conserved F or W. D genes are given only for firm matches. Clone size is stated in some rows and not others, as once, few, many or a class when expanded.

j_call: TRBJ2-1; clone_size: .; v_call: TRBV12-3/TRBV12-4; d_call: .; cdr3_length: 13; cdr3_aa: CASRPGHYNEQFF; cdr3_nt: TGTGCCAGCAGACCGGGACACTACAATGAGCAGTTCTTC
j_call: TRBJ2-2; clone_size: .; v_call: TRBV11-2; d_call: TRBD2; cdr3_length: 16; cdr3_aa: CASSLNGGTPGGELFF; cdr3_nt: TGTGCCAGCAGCTTAAACGGGGGGACCCCTGGCGGGGAGCTGTTTTTT
j_call: TRBJ1-6; clone_size: .; v_call: TRBV18; d_call: TRBD1; cdr3_length: 15; cdr3_aa: CASSPGQGLNSPLHF; cdr3_nt: TGTGCCAGCTCACCTGGACAGGGTTTGAATTCACCCCTCCACTTT
j_call: TRBJ1-3; clone_size: .; v_call: TRBV7-2; d_call: .; cdr3_length: 13; cdr3_aa: CASSASDRSTIYF; cdr3_nt: TGTGCCAGCAGCGCCTCGGACAGAAGCACCATATATTTT
j_call: TRBJ2-3; clone_size: .; v_call: TRBV28; d_call: .; cdr3_length: 15; cdr3_aa: CASSSPSRSTDTQYF; cdr3_nt: TGTGCCAGCAGTTCCCCTTCTAGGAGCACAGATACGCAGTATTTT
j_call: TRBJ1-2; clone_size: .; v_call: TRBV19; d_call: .; cdr3_length: 15; cdr3_aa: CASIISGSYNYGYTF; cdr3_nt: TGTGCCAGCATCATATCCGGGTCTTATAACTATGGCTACACCTTC
j_call: TRBJ2-5; clone_size: .; v_call: TRBV19; d_call: .; cdr3_length: 14; cdr3_aa: CASSIRGSQETQYF; cdr3_nt: TGTGCCAGTAGTATAAGGGGTTCCCAAGAGACCCAGTACTTC
j_call: TRBJ1-6; clone_size: once; v_call: TRBV2; d_call: .; cdr3_length: 12; cdr3_aa: CASSVGERALHF; cdr3_nt: TGTGCCAGCAGCGTTGGTGAGCGAGCCCTCCACTTT
j_call: TRBJ2-7; clone_size: .; v_call: TRBV21-1; d_call: .; cdr3_length: 15; cdr3_aa: CASTNRDRVAHEQYF; cdr3_nt: TGTGCCAGCACCAACCGGGACAGGGTCGCCCACGAGCAGTACTTC
j_call: TRBJ1-1; clone_size: .; v_call: TRBV19; d_call: .; cdr3_length: 18; cdr3_aa: CAARVAREGSGANTEAFF; cdr3_nt: TGTGCCGCCCGTGTGGCCAGGGAGGGTTCTGGCGCGAACACTGAAGCTTTCTTT
j_call: TRBJ1-1; clone_size: .; v_call: TRBV29-1; d_call: TRBD1; cdr3_length: 13; cdr3_aa: CSFRGPVNTEAFF; cdr3_nt: TGCAGCTTCAGGGGGCCGGTGAACACTGAAGCTTTCTTT
j_call: TRBJ1-5; clone_size: .; v_call: TRBV11-2; d_call: .; cdr3_length: 15; cdr3_aa: CASSLSGLFNQPQHF; cdr3_nt: TGTGCCAGCAGCTTATCGGGTCTTTTCAATCAGCCCCAGCATTTT
j_call: TRBJ2-5; clone_size: .; v_call: TRBV2; d_call: TRBD2; cdr3_length: 15; cdr3_aa: CASRARLAGEETQYF; cdr3_nt: TGTGCCAGCAGGGCCCGACTAGCGGGGGAGGAGACCCAGTACTTC
j_call: TRBJ2-7; clone_size: .; v_call: TRBV27; d_call: TRBD1; cdr3_length: 15; cdr3_aa: CASSGTGASSYEQYF; cdr3_nt: TGTGCCAGCAGTGGTACAGGGGCGAGTTCCTACGAGCAGTACTTC
j_call: TRBJ2-7; clone_size: .; v_call: TRBV29-1; d_call: .; cdr3_length: 12; cdr3_aa: CSVGWGAYEQYF; cdr3_nt: TGCAGCGTAGGGTGGGGAGCCTACGAGCAGTACTTC
j_call: TRBJ2-2; clone_size: .; v_call: TRBV2; d_call: .; cdr3_length: 14; cdr3_aa: CASRGQGIAGELFF; cdr3_nt: TGTGCCAGCAGGGGGCAGGGGATAGCCGGGGAGCTGTTTTTT
j_call: TRBJ2-5; clone_size: .; v_call: TRBV15; d_call: TRBD1; cdr3_length: 16; cdr3_aa: CATSRGQGAVGETQYF; cdr3_nt: TGTGCCACCAGCAGAGGACAGGGGGCAGTTGGAGAGACCCAGTACTTC
j_call: TRBJ2-1; clone_size: .; v_call: TRBV5-4; d_call: TRBD1; cdr3_length: 14; cdr3_aa: CASSRTLTGKEQFF; cdr3_nt: TGTGCCAGCAGCCGAACCCTGACAGGGAAGGAGCAGTTCTTC
j_call: TRBJ2-1; clone_size: .; v_call: TRBV24-1; d_call: TRBD1; cdr3_length: 13; cdr3_aa: CATSEDRDSLVFF; cdr3_nt: TGTGCCACCAGTGAAGATCGGGACAGTCTCGTCTTCTTC
j_call: TRBJ1-2; clone_size: .; v_call: TRBV7-2; d_call: .; cdr3_length: 13; cdr3_aa: CASSLALLGGYTF; cdr3_nt: TGTGCCAGCAGCTTAGCGCTTCTAGGAGGCTACACCTTC
j_call: TRBJ2-2; clone_size: .; v_call: TRBV19; d_call: TRBD2; cdr3_length: 17; cdr3_aa: CASTQGGRGGRDGELFF; cdr3_nt: TGTGCCAGTACCCAGGGGGGGCGGGGGGGCCGTGACGGGGAGCTGTTTTTT
j_call: TRBJ1-4; clone_size: once; v_call: TRBV4-1; d_call: .; cdr3_length: 15; cdr3_aa: CASSQEGGTNEKLFF; cdr3_nt: TGCGCCAGCAGCCAAGAAGGGGGAACTAATGAAAAACTGTTTTTT
j_call: TRBJ1-6; clone_size: .; v_call: TRBV30; d_call: TRBD1; cdr3_length: 16; cdr3_aa: CAWSASGTGTYSPLHF; cdr3_nt: TGTGCCTGGAGTGCCTCCGGGACAGGGACTTATTCACCCCTCCACTTT
j_call: TRBJ1-4; clone_size: .; v_call: TRBV9; d_call: TRBD1; cdr3_length: 13; cdr3_aa: CASSSGQAEKLFF; cdr3_nt: TGTGCCAGCAGCTCTGGACAGGCCGAAAAACTGTTTTTT
j_call: TRBJ1-2; clone_size: .; v_call: TRBV15; d_call: .; cdr3_length: 16; cdr3_aa: CATSRDLDSTLYGYTF; cdr3_nt: TGTGCCACCAGCAGGGATCTGGACAGTACCCTTTATGGCTACACCTTC
j_call: TRBJ1-6; clone_size: .; v_call: TRBV6-5; d_call: .; cdr3_length: 12; cdr3_aa: CASKSTNSPLHF; cdr3_nt: TGTGCCAGCAAGAGTACCAATTCACCCCTCCACTTT
j_call: TRBJ2-7; clone_size: .; v_call: TRBV2; d_call: TRBD1; cdr3_length: 14; cdr3_aa: CASSSGTATYEQYF; cdr3_nt: TGTGCCAGCAGTTCCGGGACAGCCACCTACGAGCAGTACTTC
j_call: TRBJ2-1; clone_size: once; v_call: TRBV6-4; d_call: .; cdr3_length: 14; cdr3_aa: CASSDSQGSNEQFF; cdr3_nt: TGTGCCAGCAGTGACTCGCAGGGAAGCAATGAGCAGTTCTTC
j_call: TRBJ2-5; clone_size: once; v_call: TRBV24-1; d_call: .; cdr3_length: 15; cdr3_aa: CATSDPGRGQETQYF; cdr3_nt: TGTGCCACCAGTGACCCGGGTAGGGGGCAAGAGACCCAGTACTTC
j_call: TRBJ1-5; clone_size: .; v_call: TRBV7-9; d_call: .; cdr3_length: 13; cdr3_aa: CASSLLENQPQHF; cdr3_nt: TGTGCCAGCAGCTTATTAGAGAATCAGCCCCAGCATTTT
j_call: TRBJ1-6; clone_size: .; v_call: TRBV20-1; d_call: TRBD1; cdr3_length: 14; cdr3_aa: CSASRGQGDSPLHF; cdr3_nt: TGCAGTGCTAGTAGGGGACAGGGGGATTCACCCCTCCACTTT
j_call: TRBJ2-1; clone_size: .; v_call: TRBV7-2; d_call: .; cdr3_length: 13; cdr3_aa: CASSLEPLNEQFF; cdr3_nt: TGTGCCAGCAGCTTAGAACCACTCAATGAGCAGTTCTTC
j_call: TRBJ1-1; clone_size: .; v_call: TRBV12-3/TRBV12-4; d_call: .; cdr3_length: 12; cdr3_aa: CASSPGEGGAFF; cdr3_nt: TGTGCCAGCAGCCCGGGGGAGGGGGGAGCTTTCTTT
j_call: TRBJ2-7; clone_size: .; v_call: TRBV12-3/TRBV12-4; d_call: .; cdr3_length: 13; cdr3_aa: CASSSLQGNEQYF; cdr3_nt: TGTGCCAGCAGTAGCTTACAGGGTAACGAGCAGTACTTC
j_call: TRBJ1-2; clone_size: few; v_call: TRBV7-9; d_call: TRBD1; cdr3_length: 14; cdr3_aa: CASSSTGVDYGYTF; cdr3_nt: TGTGCCAGCAGCTCGACAGGGGTCGACTATGGCTACACCTTC
j_call: TRBJ2-3; clone_size: once; v_call: TRBV7-2; d_call: .; cdr3_length: 15; cdr3_aa: CASSLAPGVPDTQYF; cdr3_nt: TGTGCCAGCAGCTTAGCTCCAGGGGTACCAGATACGCAGTATTTT
j_call: TRBJ1-1; clone_size: .; v_call: TRBV29-1; d_call: .; cdr3_length: 11; cdr3_aa: CSVSRDSEAFF; cdr3_nt: TGCAGCGTGTCCCGGGACTCAGAAGCTTTCTTT
j_call: TRBJ2-1; clone_size: .; v_call: TRBV27; d_call: TRBD1; cdr3_length: 14; cdr3_aa: CASSRTGVYNEQFF; cdr3_nt: TGTGCCAGCAGTAGGACAGGGGTTTACAATGAGCAGTTCTTC